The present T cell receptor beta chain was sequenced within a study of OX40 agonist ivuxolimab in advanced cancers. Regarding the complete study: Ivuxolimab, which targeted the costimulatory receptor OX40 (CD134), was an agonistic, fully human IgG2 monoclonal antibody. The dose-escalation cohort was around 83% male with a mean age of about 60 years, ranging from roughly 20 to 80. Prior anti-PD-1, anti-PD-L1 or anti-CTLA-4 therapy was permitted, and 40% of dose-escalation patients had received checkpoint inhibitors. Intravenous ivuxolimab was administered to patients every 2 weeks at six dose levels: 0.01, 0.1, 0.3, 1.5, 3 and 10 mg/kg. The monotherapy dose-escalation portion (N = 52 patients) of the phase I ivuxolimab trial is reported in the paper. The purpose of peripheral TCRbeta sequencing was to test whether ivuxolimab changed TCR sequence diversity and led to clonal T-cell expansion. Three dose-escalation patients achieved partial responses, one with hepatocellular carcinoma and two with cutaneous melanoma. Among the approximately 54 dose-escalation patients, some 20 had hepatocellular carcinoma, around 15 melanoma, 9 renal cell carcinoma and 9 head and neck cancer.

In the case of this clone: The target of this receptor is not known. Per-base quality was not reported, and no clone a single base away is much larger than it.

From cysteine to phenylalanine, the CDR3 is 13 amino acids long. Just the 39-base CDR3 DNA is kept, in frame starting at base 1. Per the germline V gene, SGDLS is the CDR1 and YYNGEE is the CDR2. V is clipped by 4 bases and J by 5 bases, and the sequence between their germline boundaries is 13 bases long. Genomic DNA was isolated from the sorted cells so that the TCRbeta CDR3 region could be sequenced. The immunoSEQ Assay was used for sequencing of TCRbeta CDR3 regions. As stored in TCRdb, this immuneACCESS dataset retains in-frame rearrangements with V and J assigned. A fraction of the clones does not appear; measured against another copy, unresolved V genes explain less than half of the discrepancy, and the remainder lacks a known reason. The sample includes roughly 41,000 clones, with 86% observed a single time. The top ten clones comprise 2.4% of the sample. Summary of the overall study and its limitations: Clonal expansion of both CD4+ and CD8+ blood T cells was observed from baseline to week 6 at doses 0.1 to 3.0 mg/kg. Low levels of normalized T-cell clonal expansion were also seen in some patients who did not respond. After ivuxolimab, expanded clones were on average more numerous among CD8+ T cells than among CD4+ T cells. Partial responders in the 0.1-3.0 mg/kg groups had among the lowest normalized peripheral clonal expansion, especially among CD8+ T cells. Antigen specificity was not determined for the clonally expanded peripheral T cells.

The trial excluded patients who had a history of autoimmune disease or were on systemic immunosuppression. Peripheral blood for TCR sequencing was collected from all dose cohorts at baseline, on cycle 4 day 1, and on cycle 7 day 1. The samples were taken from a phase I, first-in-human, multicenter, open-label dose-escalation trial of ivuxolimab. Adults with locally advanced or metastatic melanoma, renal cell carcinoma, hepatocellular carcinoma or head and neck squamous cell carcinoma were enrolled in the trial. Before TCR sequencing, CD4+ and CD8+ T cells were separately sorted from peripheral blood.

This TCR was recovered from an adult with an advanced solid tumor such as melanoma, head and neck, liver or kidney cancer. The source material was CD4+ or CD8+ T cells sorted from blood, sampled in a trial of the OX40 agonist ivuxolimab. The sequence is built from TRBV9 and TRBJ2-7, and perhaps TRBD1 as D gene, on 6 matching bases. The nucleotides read TGTGCCAGCAGCAAAGGACAGTACAACGAGCAGTACTTC. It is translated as CASSKGQYNEQYF.